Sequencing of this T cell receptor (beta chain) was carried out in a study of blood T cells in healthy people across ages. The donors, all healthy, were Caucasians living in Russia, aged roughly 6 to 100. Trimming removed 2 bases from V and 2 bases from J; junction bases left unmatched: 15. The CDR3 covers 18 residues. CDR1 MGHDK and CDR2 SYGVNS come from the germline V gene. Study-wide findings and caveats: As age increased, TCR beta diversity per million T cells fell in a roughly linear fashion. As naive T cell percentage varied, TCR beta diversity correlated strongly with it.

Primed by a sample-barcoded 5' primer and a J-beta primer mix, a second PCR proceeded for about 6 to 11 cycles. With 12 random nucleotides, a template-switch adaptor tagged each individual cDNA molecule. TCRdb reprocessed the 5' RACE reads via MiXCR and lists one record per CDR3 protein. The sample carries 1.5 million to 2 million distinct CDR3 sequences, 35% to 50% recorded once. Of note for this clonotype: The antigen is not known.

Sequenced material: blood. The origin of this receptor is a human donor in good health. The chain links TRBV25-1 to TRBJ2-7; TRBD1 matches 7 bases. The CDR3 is CASSEISTRGQTPYEQYF. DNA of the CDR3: TGTGCCAGCAGTGAAATTAGTACCCGGGGACAGACACCCTACGAGCAGTACTTC.